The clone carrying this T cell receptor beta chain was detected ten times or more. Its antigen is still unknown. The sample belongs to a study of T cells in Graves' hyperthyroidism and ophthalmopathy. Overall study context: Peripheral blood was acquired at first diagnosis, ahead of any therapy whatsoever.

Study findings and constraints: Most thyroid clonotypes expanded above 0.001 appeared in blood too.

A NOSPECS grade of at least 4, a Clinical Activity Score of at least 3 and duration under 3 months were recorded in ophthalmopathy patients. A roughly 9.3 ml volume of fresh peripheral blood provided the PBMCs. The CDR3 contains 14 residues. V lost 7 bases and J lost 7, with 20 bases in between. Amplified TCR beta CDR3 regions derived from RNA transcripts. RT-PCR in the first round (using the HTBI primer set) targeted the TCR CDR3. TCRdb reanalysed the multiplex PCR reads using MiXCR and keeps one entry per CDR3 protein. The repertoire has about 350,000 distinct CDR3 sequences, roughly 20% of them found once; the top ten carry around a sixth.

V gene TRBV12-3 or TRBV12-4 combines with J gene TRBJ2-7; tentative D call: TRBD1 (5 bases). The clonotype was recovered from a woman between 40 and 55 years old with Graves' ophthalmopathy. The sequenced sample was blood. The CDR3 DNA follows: TGTGCCAGCACCGGTGCTGGGGCCTCTAGGGAGCAGTACTTC. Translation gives CASTGAGASREQYF.